These 5 T cell receptor beta chains share one sample of origin, sequenced in a study of beta chain features in type 1 diabetes. Study observations and caveats: Patients with Type 1 diabetes showed moderately but significantly shorter TCRB CDR3s in all four CD4+ subsets.

Expressed TCRB transcripts were sequenced because the isolated RNA had all been reverse transcribed beforehand. Method: immunoSEQ multiplex PCR; TCRdb's copy keeps in-frame clones and lacks some. The sample contains a few hundred thousand clones, 13% of which appear only once. These receptors' targets are unknown. The sample consisted of naive CD4+ T cells from blood. The origin of the receptors is a woman in her late teens or twenties with type 1 diabetes.

The V and J genes are TRBV7-9 and TRBJ1-5; 7 nucleotides agree with TRBD1. This CDR3 is built from 17 residues. The ends lost 1 base at V and 2 bases at J; junction bases unmatched: 8. From germline, CDR1 is SEHNR and CDR2 FQNEAQ (reference sequence). CDR3 DNA: TGTGCCAGCAGCTTAGAAGTAGGGGGCAGAGGCAATCAGCCCCAGCATTTT. Translating gives CASSLEVGGRGNQPQHF.

The table lists this clone with a few counts. The chain is built from TRBV10-2 and TRBJ2-7, with D possibly being TRBD2 (7 bases). V lost 2 bases and J 5 bases, leaving 13 bases between the germline ends. Germline V gives CDR1 WSHSY, CDR2 SAAADI. This CDR3 contains 14 residues. CDR3 region: CASSEQGGGNEQYV. The CDR3 DNA reads TGCGCCAGCAGTGAGCAGGGAGGGGGAAACGAGCAGTACGTC.

This clone showed up just a few times. The gene calls are TRBV5-1 and TRBJ2-7; 9 positions agree with TRBD2. The germline gives CDR1 SGHRS, CDR2 YFSETQ. The V gene end was trimmed by 0 bases and the J gene end by 2 bases; junction bases not matched to a gene: 3. The CDR3 extends over 15 amino acids. The CDR3 loop is CASSLGLAETYEQYF. CDR3 nucleotide sequence: TGCGCCAGCAGCTTGGGACTAGCGGAGACCTACGAGCAGTACTTC.

This sequence joins TRBV7-2 and TRBJ2-3; a possible D gene is TRBD1 (6 bases). The germline CDR1 and CDR2 sequences are SGHTA and FQGNSA. The V gene lost 2 bases and the J gene lost 0 bases, with 9 bases spanning the gap. The CDR3 extends over 15 amino acids. CDR3 in amino acids: CASSLMGASTDTQYF. The CDR3, as DNA: TGTGCCAGCAGCTTAATGGGGGCGAGCACAGATACGCAGTATTTT.

The chain has TRBV6-5 and TRBJ2-5; D call uncertain. The germline V and J ends were trimmed by 2 bases and 6 bases, with 10 bases remaining between them. The V gene's germline CDR1 is MNHEY and CDR2 SVGAGI. This CDR3 contains 13 residues. The CDR3, as DNA: TGTGCCAGCAGTTACGCGGATGTAAAGACCCAGTACTTC. Protein product: CASSYADVKTQYF.